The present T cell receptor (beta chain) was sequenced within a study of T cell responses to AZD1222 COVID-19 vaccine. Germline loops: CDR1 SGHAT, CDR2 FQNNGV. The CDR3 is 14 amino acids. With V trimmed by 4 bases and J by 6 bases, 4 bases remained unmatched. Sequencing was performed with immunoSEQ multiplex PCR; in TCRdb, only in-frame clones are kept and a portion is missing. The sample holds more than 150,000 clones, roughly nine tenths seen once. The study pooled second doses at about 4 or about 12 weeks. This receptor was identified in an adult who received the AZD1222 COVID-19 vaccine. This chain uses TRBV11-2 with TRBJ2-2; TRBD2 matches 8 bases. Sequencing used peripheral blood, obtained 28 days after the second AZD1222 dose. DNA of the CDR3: TGTGCCAGCAGCTCTGGGACTAGGTCCGGGGAGCTGTTTTTT. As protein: CASSSGTRSGELFF. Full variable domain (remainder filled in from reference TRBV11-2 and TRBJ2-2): EAGVAQSPRYKIIEKRQSVAFWCNPISGHATLYWYQQILGQGPKLLIQFQNNGVVDDSQLPKDRFSAERLKGVDSTLKIQPAKLEDSAVYLCASSSGTRSGELFFGEGSRLTVL.